This passage covers 17 T cell receptor beta chains from one sample sequenced in a study of T cell responses to AZD1222 COVID-19 vaccine. This table comes from immunoSEQ multiplex PCR, and its TCRdb copy is limited to in-frame clones, with some not included. Here the sample spans roughly 120,000 clones, roughly 93% being singletons. The source was peripheral blood, collected on day 0 of AZD1222 vaccination. Receptor source: an adult in good health.

The chain combines TRBV21-1 with TRBJ1-3. TRBV21-1 is recorded as a pseudogene. The length of the CDR3 is 16 residues. The CDR3 DNA reads TGTGCCAGCAGCATTACGGAGGGAGGTTTTGGAAACACCATATATTTT. Amino acids: CASSITEGGFGNTIYF.

The chain is built from TRBV6-4 and TRBJ1-1; D is perhaps TRBD1 (6 bases). Germline lookup yields CDR1 MRHNA and CDR2 SNTAGT. This CDR3 contains 15 residues. The V and J ends lost 0 bases and 1 base respectively, with 9 bases between them. CDR3: CASSDSRGANTEAFF. CDR3 in DNA: TGTGCCAGCAGTGACTCCAGGGGCGCGAACACTGAAGCTTTCTTT.

The rearrangement uses TRBV5-1 and TRBJ2-7; 10 nucleotides match TRBD2. Germline lookup yields CDR1 SGHRS and CDR2 YFSETQ. The CDR3 is made up of 13 amino acids. Losses at the gene ends were 10 bases for V and 0 bases for J; bases not matched to a gene: 4. This CDR3 is CACSSGSSYEQYF. In DNA, the CDR3 is TGCGCCTGCTCTAGCGGGAGCTCCTACGAGCAGTACTTC.

The chain joins TRBV20-1 to TRBJ1-5; no clear D gene. This CDR3 has 12 amino acids. Germline V gives CDR1 DFQATT, CDR2 SNEGSKA (reference sequence). Trimming left V 3 bases short and J 9 bases short, with 12 bases between. In DNA, the CDR3 is TGCAGTGCTAGTCCTGGCCCATGGCCCCAGCATTTT. Translating it yields CSASPGPWPQHF.

The genes are TRBV3-1 (or the pseudogene TRBV3-2) and TRBJ2-1; D is uncertain. Between the trimmed V and J ends, which lost 0 bases and 13 bases, there was a span of 13 bases. CDR1 is LGHDT, CDR2 YNNKEL, per germline (reference sequence). The length of the CDR3 is 13 residues. The CDR3 loop is CASSQEPVAFQFF. The CDR3 DNA reads as TGTGCCAGCAGCCAAGAGCCGGTAGCTTTTCAGTTCTTC.

The chain recombines TRBV6-5 with TRBJ2-3; D remains unclear. The length of the CDR3 is 11 residues. Germline V CDR1 and CDR2: MNHEY, SVGAGI. V lost 4 bases to trimming and J lost 4 bases, with 3 bases between them. CDR3 in amino acids: CASSLADTQYF. CDR3 coding DNA: TGTGCCAGCAGTTTGGCAGATACGCAGTATTTT.

This clone was found once. V gene TRBV5-1 combines with J gene TRBJ2-3; D is ambiguous. CDR1 is SGHRS, CDR2 YFSETQ, per germline. Trimming pared 4 bases from V and 6 bases from J, leaving 18 bases between. The CDR3 totals 15 residues. The CDR3 region has the DNA TGCGCCAGCAGCCCTCAGAGGAGCTTGCCGGATACGCAGTATTTT. This sequence encodes CASSPQRSLPDTQYF.

This chain links TRBV10-3 with TRBJ1-5, with D uncertain. The CDR3 has 14 amino acids. CDR1 and CDR2 (germline): ENHRY, SYGVKD. Deletions cut 10 bases from V and 3 bases from J, with 16 bases between. The CDR3 DNA reads as TGTGCCACATCCGACCGCGACTTCAATCAGCCCCAGCATTTT. It specifies CATSDRDFNQPQHF.

The rearrangement uses TRBV27 and TRBJ1-4; the match to TRBD1 covers 8 bases. The V and J ends lost 3 bases and 8 bases, in that order; junction bases with no gene match: 5. Germline V lookup: CDR1 MNHEY, CDR2 SMNVEV (reference sequence). The CDR3 sequence is 14 residues long. CDR3 nucleotides: TGTGCCAGCAGTTTCCAGGGGGCCGGGGAAAAACTGTTTTTT. Translating gives CASSFQGAGEKLFF.

The genes are TRBV14 and TRBJ1-2; D unclear. This CDR3 is 15 amino acids long. V was cut by 2 bases and J by 7 bases, with 17 bases left in between. Germline CDR1 SGHDN, CDR2 FVKESK. The CDR3 protein is CASSQTSSPVGGYTF. The CDR3 nucleotides read TGTGCCAGCAGCCAAACGTCTAGCCCCGTGGGTGGCTACACCTTC.

The chain links TRBV25-1 to TRBJ1-6; D is uncertain. The V gene lost 6 bases and the J gene lost 6 bases, with 24 bases spanning the gap. This CDR3 has 18 amino acids. CDR1 and CDR2 from the germline V gene are MGHDK and SYGVNS. DNA for the CDR3: TGTGCCAGCAGCGTCTCAGAGGTCCGGTTCGCCGGTAATTCACCCCTCCACTTT. Translated: CASSVSEVRFAGNSPLHF. Based on the CDR3 plus reference TRBV25-1 and TRBJ1-6, the full variable domain is EADIYQTPRYLVIGTGKKITLECSQTMGHDKMYWYQQDPGMELHLIHYSYGVNSTEKGDLSSESTVSRIRTEHFPLTLESARPSHTSQYLCASSVSEVRFAGNSPLHFGNGTRLTVT.

This rearrangement joins TRBV10-2 to TRBJ1-2; no clear D gene. Trimming removed 3 bases from V and 5 bases from J, with 16 bases in between. Germline V CDR1 and CDR2: WSHSY, SAAADI. The CDR3 runs to 15 residues. This CDR3 reads CASSDDSLTSYGYTF. CDR3 in DNA: TGCGCCAGCAGTGACGACTCCCTCACCTCTTATGGCTACACCTTC.

The gene calls are TRBV19 and TRBJ2-5; TRBD2 might be the D (6 bases). The CDR3 sequence is 13 residues long. Germline CDR1 is LNHDA and CDR2 is SQIVND (reference sequence). V dropped 5 bases and J dropped 5 bases, with 12 bases sitting between them. CDR3 sequence reads: CASSWRERETQYF. The DNA for the CDR3 is TGTGCCAGTAGTTGGAGGGAGCGGGAGACCCAGTACTTC. The whole variable domain, remainder taken from reference TRBV19 and TRBJ2-5, is DGGITQSPKYLFRKEGQNVTLSCEQNLNHDAMYWYRQDPGQGLRLIYYSQIVNDFQKGDIAEGYSVSREKKESFPLTVTSAQKNPTAFYLCASSWRERETQYFGPGTRLLVL.

This clone was observed once. The chain combines TRBV5-6 with TRBJ2-6; 8 bases fit TRBD1. After removal of 0 bases from V and 2 bases from J, the junction contained 10 bases not matched to a gene. The germline CDR1 and CDR2 sequences are SGHDT and YYEEEE. The length of the CDR3 is 19 residues. DNA for the CDR3: TGTGCCAGCAGCTTGGGGGATGAGGACAGGGACCCTGGGGCCAACGTCCTGACTTTC. Its translation: CASSLGDEDRDPGANVLTF. The whole variable domain, filled in from reference TRBV5-6 and TRBJ2-6, reads DAGVTQSPTHLIKTRGQQVTLRCSPKSGHDTVSWYQQALGQGPQFIFQYYEEEERQRGNFPDRFSGHQFPNYSSELNVNALLLGDSALYLCASSLGDEDRDPGANVLTFGAGSRLTVL.

The gene calls are TRBV13 and TRBJ1-2; no firm D call. This CDR3 region has 17 residues. The V and J ends lost 4 bases and 8 bases respectively, with 26 bases between them. Germline CDR1 and CDR2: PRHDT and FYEKMQ (reference sequence). The CDR3 nucleotides are TGTGCCAGCAGCTCAATGCGGCCCCGTAAGGACGGCGAGGGCTACACCTTC. Translation: CASSSMRPRKDGEGYTF.

V gene TRBV21-1 combines with J gene TRBJ2-1; whether TRBD2, the table's D call, matches the DNA was not checked. TRBV21-1 is deemed a pseudogene. This CDR3 has 16 amino acids. The CDR3 spells CASSKEGGRASGEQFF. The CDR3 DNA sequence: TGTGCCAGCAGCAAAGAGGGCGGGAGGGCCTCGGGTGAGCAGTTCTTC.

In nucleotides, the CDR3 is TGCAGTGCCAGTAGGGACAGGCAGAACTATGGCTACACCTTC. It encodes CSASRDRQNYGYTF. V usage is TRBV20-1 and J usage is TRBJ1-2; TRBD1 agrees at 8 bases. CDR1 and CDR2 from the germline V gene are DFQATT and SNEGSKA (reference sequence). V dropped 6 bases and J dropped 2; count of bases not matched to a gene: 8. The CDR3 consists of 14 residues.